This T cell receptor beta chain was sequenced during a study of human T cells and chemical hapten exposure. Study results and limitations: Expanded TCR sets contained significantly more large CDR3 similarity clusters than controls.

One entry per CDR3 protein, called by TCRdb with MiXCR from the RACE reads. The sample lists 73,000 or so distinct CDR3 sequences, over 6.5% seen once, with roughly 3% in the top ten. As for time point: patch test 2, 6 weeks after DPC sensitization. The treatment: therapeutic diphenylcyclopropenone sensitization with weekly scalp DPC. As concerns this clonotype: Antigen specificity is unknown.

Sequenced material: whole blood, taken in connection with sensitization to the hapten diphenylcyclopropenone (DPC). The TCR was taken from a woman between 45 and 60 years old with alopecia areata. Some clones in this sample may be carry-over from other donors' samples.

The CDR3 loop is CASSPKAGGVEQYF. The DNA of the CDR3 is TGTGCCAGCAGCCCTAAGGCGGGAGGGGTCGAGCAGTACTTC. The chain carries TRBV11-2 and TRBJ2-7, with TRBD2 identical over 9 bases. J gave up 6 bases and V 5 bases, and 8 bases lay outside the gene matches. This CDR3 has 14 residues. Germline V gives CDR1 SGHAT, CDR2 FQNNGV.